This TCR beta chain was identified in a study of esophageal squamous cell carcinoma under preoperative chemotherapy. Overall study results and limits: Chemotherapy was followed by significantly higher TCR diversity in peripheral T cells only, not tumor-infiltrating lymphocytes.

Time point meaning: before preoperative PTX-NDP chemotherapy. Preoperative chemotherapy with paclitaxel-nedaplatin was given to patients before surgery. This clonotype is medium-sized by share. As yet, its antigen is unknown. TCRdb re-called the PCR reads with MiXCR, one entry per CDR3 protein. The sample contains roughly 12,000 distinct CDR3 sequences, approximately 51% of which appear only once. Germline assignment: CDR1 SGHVS and CDR2 FNYEAQ. The CDR3 totals 15 residues. J gave up 10 bases and V 5 bases, and 11 bases lay outside the gene matches. The material was obtained from a patient given preoperative chemotherapy. The V call is TRBV7-6, the J call TRBJ2-1; 10 bases are a match to TRBD1. This sequence originates from a human donor with esophageal squamous cell carcinoma. The donor label of this sample is uncertain. The CDR3 is CASSIDRGHSYEQFF. DNA for the CDR3: TGTGCCAGCAGCATTGACAGGGGGCATTCCTACGAGCAGTTCTTC.